This is a list of T cell receptor beta chains from one sample in a study of T cell responses to AZD1222 COVID-19 vaccine. This table comes from immunoSEQ multiplex PCR, and its TCRdb copy is limited to in-frame clones, with some not included. The sample lists over 100,000 clones; roughly 93% were seen once. The sequencing here drew on peripheral blood, taken 28 days after the second AZD1222 dose. These receptors originate from an adult who received the AZD1222 COVID-19 vaccine. CDR3s include the opening cysteine and the closing phenylalanine or tryptophan. D genes are given only for firm matches. The size entry is marked missing in some rows and otherwise reads once, few, many or a size class.

>medium-sized|TRBV6-4|TRBJ2-3|TRBD2
TGTGCCAGCAGTACCACTGCGGGAGGCACAGATACGCAGTATTTT
CASSTTAGGTDTQYF
>NA|TRBV12-3/TRBV12-4|TRBJ1-1|NA
TGTGCCAGCAGTGGGGGGGGACTCACTGAAGCTTTCTTT
CASSGGGLTEAFF
>NA|TRBV19|TRBJ1-2|NA
TGTGCCAGTAGTATCGGCCTTGCGCACACCTTC
CASSIGLAHTF
>once|TRBV6-5|TRBJ1-2|NA
TGTGCCAGCAGGGAGACCTTAACAGCCTTCTATGGCTACACCTTC
CASRETLTAFYGYTF
>NA|TRBV7-8|TRBJ1-4|NA
TGTGCCAGCAGCTTATTGGCGGGTAATGAAAAACTGTTTTTT
CASSLLAGNEKLFF
>NA|TRBV27|TRBJ1-5|NA
TGTGCCAGCAGTTTATCTAAGGGACCTCATCAGCCCCAGCATTTT
CASSLSKGPHQPQHF
>NA|TRBV10-1|TRBJ2-3|TRBD2
TGCGCCAGCAGTGGGCCCTCTGGGGCGGGAGAGCGTACAGATACGCAGTATTTT
CASSGPSGAGERTDTQYF
>NA|TRBV2|TRBJ1-1|TRBD1
TGTGCCAGCAACCAATTAGGACAGGGAAACACTGAAGCTTTCTTT
CASNQLGQGNTEAFF
>NA|TRBV28|TRBJ1-2|TRBD1
TGTGCCAGCAGTGTGGGGACAGCATATGGCTACACCTTC
CASSVGTAYGYTF
>NA|TRBV27|TRBJ1-2|TRBD1
TGTGCCAGCAGTCTCAAGGGGGCGAGCTATGGCTACACCTTC
CASSLKGASYGYTF
>NA|TRBV11-2|TRBJ2-1|NA
TGTGCCAGCAGCTTAGTAACCCAGATGTTACGGGATGAGCAGTTCTTC
CASSLVTQMLRDEQFF
>NA|TRBV18|TRBJ1-5|NA
TGTGCCAGCTCACTCAAGAATCTAGGTATTAGCAATCAGCCCCAGCATTTT
CASSLKNLGISNQPQHF
>few|TRBV6-5|TRBJ1-2|TRBD1
TGTGCCAGCAGACCCGCGGGGACAGGGACCGGCTACACCTTC
CASRPAGTGTGYTF
>once|TRBV6-1|TRBJ1-5|NA
TGTGCCAGCAGTGAAGCTTACGGGGAGAGGCAGCCCCAGCATTTT
CASSEAYGERQPQHF
>NA|TRBV25-1|TRBJ2-2|TRBD1
TGTGCCAGCAAAAGGACAGGCCGGACCGGGGAGCTGTTTTTT
CASKRTGRTGELFF
>NA|TRBV10-3|TRBJ2-7|TRBD1
TGTGCCATCTCCGGGACAGGGGGCTACGAGCAGTACTTC
CAISGTGGYEQYF
>few|TRBV4-1|TRBJ2-7|TRBD2
TGCGCCAGCAGCCAAACACCGGGACTAGCGGGAGAAGAGCAGTACTTC
CASSQTPGLAGEEQYF
>NA|TRBV6-5|TRBJ1-2|TRBD1
TGTGCCAGCAGTTACCCCGGACAGGGAAGCTATGGCTACACCTTC
CASSYPGQGSYGYTF
>NA|TRBV18|TRBJ1-2|NA
TGTGCCAGCTCACCCTACGACAGATCTGGCTACACCTTC
CASSPYDRSGYTF
>NA|TRBV29-1|TRBJ2-2|TRBD1
TGCAGCGTTGTCGTTTTACAGGGGGCGGCCTCGAACACCGGGGAGCTGTTTTTT
CSVVVLQGAASNTGELFF
>once|TRBV5-6|TRBJ2-3|NA
TGTGCCAGCAGCTTCACCAGGGCTAGCACAGATACGCAGTATTTT
CASSFTRASTDTQYF
>NA|TRBV30|TRBJ1-3|NA
TGTGCCTGGAGTGTACTGGGGGCTGGAAACACCATATATTTT
CAWSVLGAGNTIYF
>NA|TRBV23-1|TRBJ2-1|NA
TGCGCCAGCAGTCAACGGGGTGCTTGGGGCGAATACAATGAGCAGTTCTTC
CASSQRGAWGEYNEQFF
>once|TRBV27|TRBJ1-2|NA
TGTGCCAGCAGTTTCACCAGTTTGGGAAGCTACACCTTC
CASSFTSLGSYTF
>NA|TRBV5-8|TRBJ1-2|TRBD1
TGTGCCAGCAACCGGGGACAGGGTGGCTATGGCTACACCTTC
CASNRGQGGYGYTF
>NA|TRBV5-4|TRBJ2-1|TRBD2
TGTGCCAGCAGCCCCAAAGGGGGTAGCGGGACTCAGTTCTTC
CASSPKGGSGTQFF
>once|TRBV5-1|TRBJ2-5|NA
TGCGCCAGCAGCTTGGAATACAGCCAAGAGACCCAGTACTTC
CASSLEYSQETQYF
>once|TRBV6-5|TRBJ1-2|NA
TGTGCCAGCAGCTGGGGGCGGGAGACTAACTATGGCTACACCTTC
CASSWGRETNYGYTF
>NA|TRBV7-8|TRBJ1-5|NA
TGTGCCAGCAGCTTAAGGGGGAATCAGCCCCAGCATTTT
CASSLRGNQPQHF
>NA|TRBV12-3/TRBV12-4|TRBJ2-7|NA
TGTGCCAGCTCTGGAGGGAGAAGCGAGCAGTACTTC
CASSGGRSEQYF
>NA|TRBV5-1|TRBJ1-1|NA
TGCGCCAGCAGCTCTGAGGGGGAAACGTACACTGAAGCTTTCTTT
CASSSEGETYTEAFF
>few|TRBV6-1|TRBJ1-1|NA
TGTGCCAGCAGTGAGGGGGGTTTAAACACTGAAGCTTTCTTT
CASSEGGLNTEAFF
>once|TRBV6-5|TRBJ2-7|TRBD1
TGTGCCAGCAGATCCTTCCCGGGACAGTCCTACGAGCAGTACTTC
CASRSFPGQSYEQYF
>once|TRBV7-3|TRBJ2-1|TRBD2
TGTGCCAGCAGCTTCTCGCTAGCGGGAGCAAATGAGCAGTTCTTC
CASSFSLAGANEQFF
>once|TRBV5-1|TRBJ1-2|NA
TGCGCCAGCAGCTTGGACGCGGGGGGCTACACCTTC
CASSLDAGGYTF
>NA|TRBV19|TRBJ1-6|TRBD1
TGTGCCAGTAGTATGCCAGGACAGGCACCACCCCTCCACTTT
CASSMPGQAPPLHF
>NA|TRBV19|TRBJ1-5|NA
TGTGCCAGTAGTATGATGTGGGGGGGCAATCAGCCCCAGCATTTT
CASSMMWGGNQPQHF
>NA|TRBV29-1|TRBJ1-1|NA
TGCAGCGTTCTGGTTCTCCTGGGGACCAGATTAAGGAACACTGAAGCTTTCTTT
CSVLVLLGTRLRNTEAFF
>NA|TRBV2|TRBJ2-3|NA
TGTGCCAGCACCCCCCAGCGGCGCACAGATACGCAGTATTTT
CASTPQRRTDTQYF
>NA|TRBV7-3|TRBJ2-3|TRBD2
TGTGCCAGCAGCTTATGGACTAGTTCCTCAGATACGCAGTATTTT
CASSLWTSSSDTQYF
>once|TRBV12-3/TRBV12-4|TRBJ2-7|TRBD2
TGTGCCAGCAGCCGGGGAGGGGAGCAGTACTTC
CASSRGGEQYF
>NA|TRBV10-3|TRBJ2-1|TRBD2
TGTGCCATCAGTGCTACTAGCGGGAGAATGTATGAGCAGTTCTTC
CAISATSGRMYEQFF
>NA|TRBV28|TRBJ2-3|NA
TGTGCCAGCAGCCCGGGAACCCTAAAAGGAACTAGCACAGATACGCAGTATTTT
CASSPGTLKGTSTDTQYF
>NA|TRBV5-1|TRBJ2-2|NA
TGCGCCAGCAGCCTTGGCCAGTACACCGGGGAGCTGTTTTTT
CASSLGQYTGELFF
>NA|TRBV28|TRBJ1-6|NA
TGTGCCAGCAGCCGGACCCAAGGGGGATATTCACCCCTCCACTTT
CASSRTQGGYSPLHF
>once|TRBV2|TRBJ1-1|NA
TGTGCCAGCAGTGCTCCTGTACAGAACACTGAAGCTTTCTTT
CASSAPVQNTEAFF
>NA|TRBV2|TRBJ2-2|NA
TGTGCCAGCAGTGAAGGGCCCCGAGCGGACACCGGGGAGCTGTTTTTT
CASSEGPRADTGELFF
>NA|TRBV18|TRBJ2-1|TRBD2
TGTGCCAGCTCACCACAACTAGCGGTTTACAATGAGCAGTTCTTC
CASSPQLAVYNEQFF
>once|TRBV20-1|TRBJ1-1|NA
TGCAGTGCTAGTTTTCAGTTTAACACTGAAGCTTTCTTT
CSASFQFNTEAFF
>NA|TRBV7-3|TRBJ2-7|NA
TGTGCCAGCAGCTTAACCTTTGCCTCCGAGCAGTACTTC
CASSLTFASEQYF
>NA|TRBV4-1|TRBJ2-2|TRBD2
TGCGCCAGCAGCCAAGATAAGTGGCTAGCGGGAGGGCAGGAGGCCGGGGAGCTGTTTTTT
CASSQDKWLAGGQEAGELFF
>NA|TRBV5-6|TRBJ2-2|TRBD1
TGTGCCAGCAGCTCGGACAGGGGGCGTTTCACCGGGGAGCTGTTTTTT
CASSSDRGRFTGELFF
>NA|TRBV3-1/TRBV3-2|TRBJ1-3|NA
TGTGCCAGCAGCCAGGGTTATGGAAACACCATATATTTT
CASSQGYGNTIYF
>NA|TRBV10-1|TRBJ2-7|NA
TGCGCCAGCAGTGCAAGACAGGTGCACTCCTACGAGCAGTACTTC
CASSARQVHSYEQYF